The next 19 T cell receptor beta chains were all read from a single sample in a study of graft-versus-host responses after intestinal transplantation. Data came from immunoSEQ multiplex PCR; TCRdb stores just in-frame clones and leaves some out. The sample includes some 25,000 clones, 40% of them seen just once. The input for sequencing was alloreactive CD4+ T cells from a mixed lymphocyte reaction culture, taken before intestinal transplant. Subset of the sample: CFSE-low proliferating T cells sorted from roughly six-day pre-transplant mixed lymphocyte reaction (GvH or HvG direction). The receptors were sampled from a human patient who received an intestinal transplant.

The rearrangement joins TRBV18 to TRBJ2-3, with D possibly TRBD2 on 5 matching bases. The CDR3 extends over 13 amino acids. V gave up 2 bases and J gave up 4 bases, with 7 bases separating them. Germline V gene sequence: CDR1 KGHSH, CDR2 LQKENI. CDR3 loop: CASSPVAPDTQYF. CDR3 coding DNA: TGTGCCAGCTCACCAGTAGCGCCAGATACGCAGTATTTT.

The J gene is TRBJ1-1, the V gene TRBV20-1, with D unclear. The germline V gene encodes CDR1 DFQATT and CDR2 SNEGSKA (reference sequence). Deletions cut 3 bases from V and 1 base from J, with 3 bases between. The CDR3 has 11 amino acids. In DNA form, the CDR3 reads TGCAGTGCTAGTAAGAACACTGAAGCTTTCTTT. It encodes CSASKNTEAFF.

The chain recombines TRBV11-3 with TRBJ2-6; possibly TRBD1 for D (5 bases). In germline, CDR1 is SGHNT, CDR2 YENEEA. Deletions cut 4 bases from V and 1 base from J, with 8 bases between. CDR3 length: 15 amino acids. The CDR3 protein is CASSSRDSGANVLTF. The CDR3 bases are TGTGCCAGCAGCTCCAGGGATTCTGGGGCCAACGTCCTGACTTTC.

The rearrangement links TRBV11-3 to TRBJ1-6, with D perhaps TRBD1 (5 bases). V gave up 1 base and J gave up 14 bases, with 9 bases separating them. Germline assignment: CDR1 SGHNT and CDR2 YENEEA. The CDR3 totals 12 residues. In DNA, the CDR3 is TGTGCCAGCAGCTTAGCAGGGTTGACCCTCCACTTT. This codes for CASSLAGLTLHF. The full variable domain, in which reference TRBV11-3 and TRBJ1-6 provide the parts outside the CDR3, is EAGVVQSPRYKIIEKKQPVAFWCNPISGHNTLYWYLQNLGQGPELLIRYENEEAVDDSQLPKDRFSAERLKGVDSTLKIQPAELGDSAVYLCASSLAGLTLHFGNGTRLTVT.

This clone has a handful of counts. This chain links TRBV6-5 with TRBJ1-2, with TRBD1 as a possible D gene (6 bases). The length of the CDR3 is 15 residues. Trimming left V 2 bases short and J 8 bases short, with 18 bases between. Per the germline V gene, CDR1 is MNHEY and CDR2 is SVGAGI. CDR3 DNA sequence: TGTGCCAGCAGTTACAATCCCCAATGGGGGGGCGGCTACACCTTC. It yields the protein CASSYNPQWGGGYTF.

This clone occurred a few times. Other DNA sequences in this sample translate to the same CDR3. CDR3 loop: CASSGTATNEKLFF. DNA for the CDR3: TGTGCCAGCTCAGGGACAGCAACTAATGAAAAACTGTTTTTT. The V gene is TRBV18, the J gene TRBJ1-4; TRBD1 matches at 7 bases. The germline CDR1 and CDR2 sequences are KGHSH and LQKENI. V lost 5 bases, J lost 0 bases, and 0 bases stayed unmatched. This CDR3 is built from 14 residues.

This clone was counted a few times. Here the CDR3 DNA reads TGTGCCAGCAGCCAGACCCCGACAGGTTTCCCCTACGAGCAGTACTTC. It is translated as CASSQTPTGFPYEQYF. This chain links TRBV27 with TRBJ2-7; D possibly corresponds to TRBD1 (6 bases). Germline loops: CDR1 MNHEY, CDR2 SMNVEV (reference sequence). Trimming took off 6 bases at V and 2 bases at J, with 20 bases between the two ends. CDR3 length: 16 residues.

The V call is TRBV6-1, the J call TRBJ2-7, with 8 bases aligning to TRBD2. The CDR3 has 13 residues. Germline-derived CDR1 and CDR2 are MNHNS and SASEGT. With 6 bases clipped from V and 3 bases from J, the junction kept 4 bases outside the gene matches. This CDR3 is CASRTSGSYEQYF. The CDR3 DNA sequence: TGTGCCAGCAGGACGAGCGGGAGCTACGAGCAGTACTTC.

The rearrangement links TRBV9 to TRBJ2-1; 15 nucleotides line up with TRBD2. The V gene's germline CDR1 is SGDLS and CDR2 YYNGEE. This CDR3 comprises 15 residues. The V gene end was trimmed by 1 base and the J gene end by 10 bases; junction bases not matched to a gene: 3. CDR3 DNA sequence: TGTGCCAGCAGCGTAACTGGACTAGCGGGAGGGGAGCAGTTCTTC. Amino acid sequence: CASSVTGLAGGEQFF.

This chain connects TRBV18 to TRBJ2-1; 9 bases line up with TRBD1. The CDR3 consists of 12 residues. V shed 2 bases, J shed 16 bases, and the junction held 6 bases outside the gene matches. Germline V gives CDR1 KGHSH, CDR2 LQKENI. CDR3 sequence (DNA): TGTGCCAGCTCACCAGTAGGGGGACAGGGATTCTTC. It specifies CASSPVGGQGFF.

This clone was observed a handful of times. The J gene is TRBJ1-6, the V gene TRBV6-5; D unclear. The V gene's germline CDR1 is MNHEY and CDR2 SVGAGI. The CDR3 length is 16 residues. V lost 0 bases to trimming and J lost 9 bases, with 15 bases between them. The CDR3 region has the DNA TGTGCCAGCAGTTACTCGTCAGGATTAACCTTTTCACCCCTCCACTTT. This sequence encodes CASSYSSGLTFSPLHF.

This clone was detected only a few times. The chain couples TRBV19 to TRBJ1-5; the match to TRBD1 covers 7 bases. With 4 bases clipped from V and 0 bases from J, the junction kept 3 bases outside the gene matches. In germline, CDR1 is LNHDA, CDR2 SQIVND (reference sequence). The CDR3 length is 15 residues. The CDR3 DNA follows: TGTGCCAGTAGTACGGGGACAGTTAGCAATCAGCCCCAGCATTTT. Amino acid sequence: CASSTGTVSNQPQHF.

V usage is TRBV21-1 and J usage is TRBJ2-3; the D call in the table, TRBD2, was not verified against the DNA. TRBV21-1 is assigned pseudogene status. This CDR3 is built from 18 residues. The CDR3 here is CASSKEVWGGRATDTQYF. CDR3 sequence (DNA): TGTGCCAGCAGCAAAGAGGTCTGGGGCGGGAGGGCCACAGATACGCAGTATTTT.

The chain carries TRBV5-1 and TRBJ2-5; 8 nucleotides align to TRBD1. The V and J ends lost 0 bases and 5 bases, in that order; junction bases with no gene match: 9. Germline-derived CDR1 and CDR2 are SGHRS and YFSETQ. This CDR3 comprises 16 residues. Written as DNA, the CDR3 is TGCGCCAGCAGCTTGGAACACAGGGGGAGTTTGGAGACCCAGTACTTC. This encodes CASSLEHRGSLETQYF.

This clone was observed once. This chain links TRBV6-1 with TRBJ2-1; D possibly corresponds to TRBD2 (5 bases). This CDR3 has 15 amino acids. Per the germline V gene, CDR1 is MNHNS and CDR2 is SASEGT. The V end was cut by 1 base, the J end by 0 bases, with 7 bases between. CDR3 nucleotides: TGTGCCAGCAGTGAAGTAGGAGGCTCCTACAATGAGCAGTTCTTC. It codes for CASSEVGGSYNEQFF.

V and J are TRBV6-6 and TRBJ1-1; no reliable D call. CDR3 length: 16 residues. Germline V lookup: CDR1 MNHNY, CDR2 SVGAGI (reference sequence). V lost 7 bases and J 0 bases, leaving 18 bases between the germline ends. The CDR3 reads CASTHMRVTVNTEAFF. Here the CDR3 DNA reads TGTGCCAGCACCCATATGCGAGTTACAGTGAACACTGAAGCTTTCTTT.

CDR3 residues: CASRATGREDTIYF. In nucleotides, the CDR3 is TGTGCCAGCAGGGCGACAGGGAGAGAAGACACCATATATTTT. The V call is TRBV25-1, the J call TRBJ1-3; 7 nucleotides match TRBD1. There are 14 residues in the CDR3. V lost 6 bases, J lost 8 bases, and 10 bases stayed unmatched. The germline V gene has CDR1 MGHDK and CDR2 SYGVNS.

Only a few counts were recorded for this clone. The CDR3 reads CASSFGGYSTDTQYF. The CDR3 nucleotides are TGTGCCAGCAGCTTCGGGGGTTATAGCACAGATACGCAGTATTTT. This rearrangement joins TRBV11-2 to TRBJ2-3; a weak D match, TRBD2 (6 bases). Germline V gene lookup returns CDR1 SGHAT and CDR2 FQNNGV. Trimming removed 3 bases at V and 0 bases at J, with 10 bases between. The length of the CDR3 is 15 residues.

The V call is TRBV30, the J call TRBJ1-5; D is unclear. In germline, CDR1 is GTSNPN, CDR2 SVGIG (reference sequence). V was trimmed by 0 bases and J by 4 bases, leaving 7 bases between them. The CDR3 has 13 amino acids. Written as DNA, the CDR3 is TGTGCCTGGAGTGTGACAAATAATCAGCCCCAGCATTTT. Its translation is CAWSVTNNQPQHF.